One sample yielded the 20 T cell receptor beta chains listed below, sequenced in a study of shared T cell receptors in the human thymus. This table comes from immunoSEQ multiplex PCR, and its TCRdb copy is limited to in-frame clones, with some not included. The sample has 630,000 or so clones, around 87% seen once. These same data were also listed under a study on human thymus T cells.

Sequenced sample: thymocytes. These receptors all stem from a boy less than two years old with a congenital heart defect.

This clone was seen a few times. The J gene is TRBJ1-5, the V gene TRBV28; 12 nucleotides line up with TRBD1. The CDR3 totals 15 residues. V gave up 5 bases and J gave up 6 bases; unmatched junction bases: 5. In germline, CDR1 is MDHEN, CDR2 SYDVKM. CDR3 DNA: TGTGCCAGCAGTCCCGGGACAGGGGGCCTTCAGCCCCAGCATTTT. It yields the protein CASSPGTGGLQPQHF. The variable domain in full, completed from reference TRBV28 and TRBJ1-5, reads DVKVTQSSRYLVKRTGEKVFLECVQDMDHENMFWYRQDPGLGLRLIYFSYDVKMKEKGDIPEGYSVSREKKERFSLILESASTNQTSMYLCASSPGTGGLQPQHFGDGTRLSIL.

The rearrangement links TRBV4-2 to TRBJ1-5, with 10 bases lining up with TRBD1. V gave up 4 bases and J gave up 3 bases; unmatched junction bases: 15. CDR1 and CDR2 (germline): LGHNA, YNFKEQ. The CDR3 runs to 19 residues. The DNA of the CDR3 is TGTGCCAGCAGCCCCAAGCCGGGACAGGGGAAATATAACAATCAGCCCCAGCATTTT. Translation gives CASSPKPGQGKYNNQPQHF.

V gene TRBV6-1 combines with J gene TRBJ1-2; 7 bases match TRBD1. The CDR3 is 16 amino acids. The V gene end was trimmed by 1 base and the J gene end by 4 bases; junction bases not matched to a gene: 9. The V gene's germline CDR1 is MNHNS and CDR2 SASEGT. CDR3 residues: CASSEGGGIGGYGYTF. The DNA for the CDR3 is TGTGCCAGCAGTGAAGGAGGGGGCATTGGGGGCTATGGCTACACCTTC.

V gene TRBV28 combines with J gene TRBJ1-5; 7 bases are a match to TRBD1. J was trimmed by 1 base and V by 5 bases; bases with no gene match: 5. Germline assignment: CDR1 MDHEN and CDR2 SYDVKM. This CDR3 comprises 15 residues. CDR3 protein: CASSASQGSNQPQHF. The CDR3 DNA reads TGTGCCAGCAGTGCCTCACAGGGGAGCAATCAGCCCCAGCATTTT.

CDR3 bases: TGTGCCAGCAGTGGACGACAGGGTAACTATGGCTACACCTTC. This sequence encodes CASSGRQGNYGYTF. The chain combines TRBV6-5 with TRBJ1-2, with 7 bases lining up with TRBD1. Trimming removed 5 bases from V and 1 base from J; junction bases left unmatched: 4. Germline-derived CDR1 and CDR2 are MNHEY and SVGAGI. There are 14 residues in the CDR3.

The CDR3 DNA sequence: TGTGCCAGTAGTATGACTCTCCTGACCTACGAGCAGTACTTC. Residues: CASSMTLLTYEQYF. The rearrangement links TRBV19 to TRBJ2-7, with no clear D. Per germline, CDR1 LNHDA and CDR2 SQIVND (reference sequence). The CDR3 spans 14 residues. Trimming took off 3 bases at V and 2 bases at J, with 11 bases between the two ends. Using reference TRBV19 and TRBJ2-7 for the parts outside the CDR3, the full variable domain is DGGITQSPKYLFRKEGQNVTLSCEQNLNHDAMYWYRQDPGQGLRLIYYSQIVNDFQKGDIAEGYSVSREKKESFPLTVTSAQKNPTAFYLCASSMTLLTYEQYFGPGTRLTVT.

The V call is TRBV19, the J call TRBJ2-3; 8 bases are a match to TRBD2. The trim removed 3 bases at V and 2 bases at J, leaving 1 base unmatched. Looked up from germline, CDR1 is LNHDA and CDR2 is SQIVND (reference sequence). The CDR3 sequence is 14 residues long. The CDR3 here is CASSIGRATDTQYF. The CDR3 DNA follows: TGTGCCAGTAGTATCGGGAGGGCCACAGATACGCAGTATTTT.

V and J are TRBV2 and TRBJ2-1, with D maybe TRBD1 (5 bases). V was shortened by 4 bases and J by 8 bases, with 9 bases between the two germline ends. Germline assignment: CDR1 SNHLY and CDR2 FYNNEI. CDR3 length: 12 residues. CDR3 nucleotides: TGTGCCAGCAGTGTACAGGTCGATGAGCAGTTCTTC. Its protein is CASSVQVDEQFF.

The V and J genes are TRBV27 and TRBJ1-1; a possible D gene is TRBD1 (6 bases). V was cut by 7 bases and J by 1 base, with 19 bases left in between. There are 16 residues in the CDR3. The V gene's germline CDR1 is MNHEY and CDR2 SMNVEV (reference sequence). DNA of the CDR3: TGTGCCAGCATCCCGAGGAAGGTAGGGGGGAACACTGAAGCTTTCTTT. This encodes CASIPRKVGGNTEAFF.

The J gene is TRBJ1-4, the V gene TRBV4-1; D may be TRBD1 (5 bases). The CDR3 has 14 residues. In germline, CDR1 is MGHRA, CDR2 YSYEKL. The ends were cut back, 3 bases at V and 7 bases at J, with 12 bases in the middle. Here the CDR3 DNA reads TGCGCCAGCAGCCAGTCAGGGTTTAGTGAAAAACTGTTTTTT. It codes for CASSQSGFSEKLFF.

The V gene is TRBV5-6, the J gene TRBJ1-1; 9 bases agree with TRBD1. The CDR3 spans 18 residues. With 4 bases clipped from V and 4 bases from J, the junction kept 17 bases outside the gene matches. Germline CDR1 SGHDT, CDR2 YYEEEE. DNA for the CDR3: TGTGCCAGCAGCCCGGGAATGGCGGACAGGGGAAGCCGCACTGAAGCTTTCTTT. It yields the protein CASSPGMADRGSRTEAFF.

The V gene is TRBV6-4, the J gene TRBJ1-1; 8 bases map to TRBD1. J was trimmed by 3 bases and V by 6 bases; bases with no gene match: 15. The germline V gene encodes CDR1 MRHNA and CDR2 SNTAGT. This CDR3 has 17 amino acids. CDR3 residues: CASRETGQGRLDTEAFF. The CDR3, as DNA: TGTGCCAGCAGGGAGACAGGACAGGGTCGGTTGGACACTGAAGCTTTCTTT.

The chain uses TRBV27 and TRBJ2-1; 12 positions agree with TRBD1. Germline-derived CDR1 and CDR2 are MNHEY and SMNVEV (reference sequence). The CDR3 contains 16 residues. The J segment lost 8 bases and the V segment lost 4 bases, leaving 9 bases of the junction unmatched. CDR3: CASSSPRDRGRHEQFF. In nucleotides, the CDR3 is TGTGCCAGCAGTTCTCCTCGGGACAGGGGGCGTCATGAGCAGTTCTTC.

This chain uses TRBV4-3 with TRBJ1-2, with 7 positions matching TRBD1. The J segment lost 7 bases and the V segment lost 2 bases, leaving 10 bases of the junction unmatched. The length of the CDR3 is 15 residues. CDR1 and CDR2 (germline): LGHNA, YSLEER. CDR3 DNA sequence: TGCGCCAGCAGCCAAATCATCGACAGGGCGGTTGGCTACACCTTC. This codes for CASSQIIDRAVGYTF.

The gene calls are TRBV6-1 and TRBJ1-1; no clear D. V was shortened by 1 base and J by 5 bases, with 11 bases between the two germline ends. This CDR3 has 14 residues. Germline CDR1 MNHNS, CDR2 SASEGT. The CDR3 reads CASSEVSRGTEAFF. The CDR3 region has the DNA TGTGCCAGCAGTGAAGTGTCCCGGGGAACTGAAGCTTTCTTT.

This clone occurred a few times. The gene calls are TRBV6-5 and TRBJ2-5, with a weak D call TRBD1 (5 bases). The germline CDR1 and CDR2 sequences are MNHEY and SVGAGI. The CDR3 spans 14 residues. Trimming removed 2 bases at V and 2 bases at J, with 9 bases between. The CDR3 sequence is CASSYNDRQETQYF. CDR3 coding DNA: TGTGCCAGCAGTTACAACGACAGACAAGAGACCCAGTACTTC.

This chain uses TRBV29-1 with TRBJ1-2; TRBD1 matches at 7 bases. V was clipped by 0 bases and J by 8 bases; unmatched bases: 24. The CDR3 runs 19 residues. Per germline, CDR1 SQVTM and CDR2 ANQGSEA. CDR3 bases: TGCAGCGTTGAAGAAGTGGTATTCGGGGACCTAGACAGGGTAAGGGGCTACACCTTC. Its protein is CSVEEVVFGDLDRVRGYTF.

This chain uses TRBV5-1 with TRBJ2-5; 10 positions agree with TRBD2. The germline gives CDR1 SGHRS, CDR2 YFSETQ. There are 19 residues in the CDR3. V trimming: 0 bases; J trimming: 0 bases; junction bases outside the gene matches: 11. CDR3 residues: CASSLVVPSGGNNQETQYF. CDR3 DNA sequence: TGCGCCAGCAGCTTGGTAGTGCCTAGCGGGGGAAACAACCAAGAGACCCAGTACTTC.

V is TRBV29-1 and J is TRBJ2-7, with D possibly being TRBD1 (6 bases). This CDR3 comprises 12 residues. Trimming stripped 6 bases from V and 4 bases from J, with 13 bases between. CDR1 is SQVTM, CDR2 ANQGSEA, per germline. The CDR3 DNA reads TGCAGCGTGGGCAGGGGCGTGTACGAGCAGTACTTC. It specifies CSVGRGVYEQYF.

V is TRBV5-6 and J is TRBJ1-3; the match to TRBD1 covers 8 bases. CDR3 length: 15 amino acids. Germline V gene lookup returns CDR1 SGHDT and CDR2 YYEEEE. V was clipped by 3 bases and J by 0 bases; unmatched bases: 2. CDR3 region: CASSSGQGSGNTIYF. The CDR3 DNA follows: TGTGCCAGCAGCTCCGGACAGGGCTCTGGAAACACCATATATTTT.